The 22 T cell receptor beta chains below all came from one sample that was sequenced in a study of T cell responses to AZD1222 COVID-19 vaccine. This table comes from immunoSEQ multiplex PCR, and its TCRdb copy is limited to in-frame clones, with some not included. The table records around 66,000 clones, about 90% of them present only once. Specimen: peripheral blood, collected on day 0 of AZD1222 vaccination. The receptors come from an adult in good health.

The rearrangement links TRBV6-4 to TRBJ1-5, with a weak D call TRBD1 (6 bases). The V gene's germline CDR1 is MRHNA and CDR2 SNTAGT. The CDR3 sequence is 13 residues long. Trimming took 6 bases from V and 6 from J, leaving 12 bases between them. For the CDR3, the DNA is TGTGCCAGCAGCTTGGACAGAGGTCAGCCCCAGCATTTT. Encoded protein: CASSLDRGQPQHF.

CDR3 loop: CASSLYGTGALGQPQHF. DNA of the CDR3: TGTGCCAGCAGTCTATATGGGACAGGGGCTTTGGGGCAGCCCCAGCATTTT. This chain joins TRBV27 and TRBJ1-5; TRBD1 aligns across 10 bases. This CDR3 comprises 17 residues. The V and J ends lost 5 bases and 7 bases, in that order; junction bases with no gene match: 14. Germline CDR1 MNHEY, CDR2 SMNVEV (reference sequence).

The rearrangement links TRBV5-1 to TRBJ1-2; 8 bases line up with TRBD1. The V gene's germline CDR1 is SGHRS and CDR2 YFSETQ. J gave up 7 bases and V 0 bases, and 8 bases lay outside the gene matches. The CDR3 runs to 15 residues. The CDR3 DNA sequence: TGCGCCAGCAGCTTGGAAACAGGGGGAGGAGTTGGCTACACCTTC. As protein: CASSLETGGGVGYTF.

The V and J genes are TRBV6-5 and TRBJ1-1, with TRBD1 matching 9 bases. The CDR3 length is 14 residues. Germline trimming cut 0 bases from V and 4 bases from J; bases unmatched to any gene: 0. Germline CDR1 reads MNHEY; CDR2 reads SVGAGI. This CDR3 reads CASSYSQGATEAFF. The CDR3 DNA reads as TGTGCCAGCAGTTACTCACAGGGGGCCACTGAAGCTTTCTTT.

The chain combines TRBV24-1 with TRBJ2-3; D not certain. The ends were cut back, 0 bases at V and 0 bases at J, with 6 bases in the middle. This CDR3 is built from 15 residues. Germline V gene data show CDR1 as KGHDR and CDR2 as SFDVKD. The CDR3 nucleotides read TGTGCCACCAGTGATTTGCAGGACAGCACAGATACGCAGTATTTT. It is translated as CATSDLQDSTDTQYF.

The CDR3: CASGSGGNYGYTF. CDR3 nucleotides: TGTGCCAGCGGATCAGGGGGAAACTATGGCTACACCTTC. The rearrangement uses TRBV28 and TRBJ1-2, with 7 bases aligning to TRBD1. Trimming at V came to 8 bases and at J to 2 bases, leaving 5 bases not matched to a gene. CDR1 MDHEN and CDR2 SYDVKM come from the germline V gene. This CDR3 spans 13 amino acids.

This clone was counted once. The J gene is TRBJ1-2, the V gene TRBV10-3, with D possibly being TRBD1 (6 bases). There are 13 residues in the CDR3. V dropped 6 bases and J dropped 4 bases, with 12 bases sitting between them. CDR1 and CDR2 (germline): ENHRY, SYGVKD. CDR3 amino acids: CAISGQSLYGYTF. The CDR3 DNA sequence: TGTGCCATCAGCGGACAGTCCCTCTATGGCTACACCTTC.

This sequence joins TRBV11-2 and TRBJ2-1; a possible D gene is TRBD2 (5 bases). The germline V gene encodes CDR1 SGHAT and CDR2 FQNNGV. This CDR3 is built from 13 residues. V dropped 0 bases and J dropped 8 bases, with 8 bases sitting between them. The CDR3: CASSLEVGDEQFF. The CDR3 DNA follows: TGTGCCAGCAGCTTAGAGGTCGGGGATGAGCAGTTCTTC.

This chain uses TRBV19 with TRBJ2-7, with unresolved D. V was shortened by 5 bases and J by 0 bases, with 8 bases between the two germline ends. The CDR3 is made up of 13 amino acids. Germline CDR1 is LNHDA and CDR2 is SQIVND (reference sequence). The CDR3 spells CASSSRYSYEQYF. The DNA of the CDR3 is TGTGCCAGTAGTTCCAGATACTCCTACGAGCAGTACTTC.

This clone is deemed medium-sized. The gene calls are TRBV24-1 and TRBJ2-1, with TRBD2 matching 11 bases. The CDR3 runs to 17 residues. Losses at the gene ends were 4 bases for V and 0 bases for J; bases not matched to a gene: 4. The germline gives CDR1 KGHDR, CDR2 SFDVKD. The CDR3 sequence: CATSDRTSGFSYNEQFF. The CDR3 nucleotides are TGTGCCACCAGTGACCGGACTAGCGGGTTCTCCTACAATGAGCAGTTCTTC.

The chain carries TRBV6-2 or TRBV6-3 and TRBJ1-4; 7 bases line up with TRBD1. This CDR3 contains 14 residues. Germline CDR1 MNHEY, CDR2 SVGEGT. The trim removed 6 bases at V and 7 bases at J, leaving 8 bases unmatched. The CDR3 DNA reads TGTGCCAGCAGCTATACAGGGGACGGTGAAAAACTGTTTTTT. Protein product: CASSYTGDGEKLFF.

The V call is TRBV14, the J call TRBJ1-2; no firm D call. This CDR3 is 16 amino acids long. The germline gives CDR1 SGHDN, CDR2 FVKESK. V was clipped by 0 bases and J by 6 bases, with 17 bases between them. The CDR3 DNA reads as TGTGCCAGCAGCCAAGAGCCCCTGACGTCCACTGATGGCTACACCTTC. Translation: CASSQEPLTSTDGYTF. The complete variable domain, with remaining parts taken from reference TRBV14 and TRBJ1-2, reads EAGVTQFPSHSVIEKGQTVTLRCDPISGHDNLYWYRRVMGKEIKFLLHFVKESKQDESGMPNNRFLAERTGGTYSTLKVQPAELEDSGVYFCASSQEPLTSTDGYTFGSGTRLTVV.

The chain uses TRBV7-3 and TRBJ2-2; 9 bases align to TRBD1. The trim removed 3 bases at V and 4 bases at J, leaving 6 bases unmatched. Germline-derived CDR1 and CDR2 are SGHTA and FQGTGA. The CDR3 loop spans 16 amino acids. CDR3 sequence (DNA): TGTGCCAGCAGCTTGCCGGGACAGGGTACCACCGGGGAGCTGTTTTTT. Its translation: CASSLPGQGTTGELFF.

This clone was observed a single time. The chain combines TRBV28 with TRBJ2-1; 8 positions match TRBD2. V dropped 8 bases and J dropped 4; count of bases not matched to a gene: 16. Germline V gene lookup returns CDR1 MDHEN and CDR2 SYDVKM. The CDR3 loop spans 17 amino acids. The DNA of the CDR3 is TGTGCCAGCCGTTCAGTCGGAGGAAGCGGGAGTTACAATGAGCAGTTCTTC. This encodes CASRSVGGSGSYNEQFF. Looking up the rest from reference TRBV28 and TRBJ2-1 gives the full variable domain: DVKVTQSSRYLVKRTGEKVFLECVQDMDHENMFWYRQDPGLGLRLIYFSYDVKMKEKGDIPEGYSVSREKKERFSLILESASTNQTSMYLCASRSVGGSGSYNEQFFGPGTRLTVL.

V gene TRBV6-5 combines with J gene TRBJ1-2; TRBD1 is a possible D gene (6 bases). Germline lookup yields CDR1 MNHEY and CDR2 SVGAGI. The germline V and J ends were trimmed by 5 bases and 7 bases, with 8 bases remaining between them. The CDR3 loop spans 11 amino acids. For the CDR3, the DNA is TGTGCCAGCAGTCAGGGGTTTGGCTACACCTTC. It specifies CASSQGFGYTF.

V usage is TRBV3-1 (or the pseudogene TRBV3-2) and J usage is TRBJ1-2; D possibly corresponds to TRBD1 (6 bases). Trimming stripped 1 base from V and 2 bases from J, with 17 bases between. This CDR3 is built from 17 residues. CDR1 and CDR2 from the germline V gene are LGHDT and YNNKEL (reference sequence). CDR3 nucleotide sequence: TGTGCCAGCAGCCAAGTCATAGGGGGGCCAAAGAACTATGGCTACACCTTC. Translated: CASSQVIGGPKNYGYTF.

The chain carries TRBV7-2 and TRBJ1-1, with D tentatively TRBD1 (5 bases). Germline assignment: CDR1 SGHTA and CDR2 FQGNSA. V lost 2 bases to trimming and J lost 8 bases, with 9 bases between them. The CDR3 runs 12 residues. The CDR3 DNA is TGTGCCAGCAGCTTACGGGGGACGGAAGCTTTCTTT. It specifies CASSLRGTEAFF.

The V call is TRBV20-1, the J call TRBJ2-7; D not resolved. Germline CDR1 reads DFQATT; CDR2 reads SNEGSKA (reference sequence). Trimming took off 1 base at V and 2 bases at J, with 3 bases between the two ends. The CDR3 sequence is 11 residues long. The CDR3 DNA follows: TGCAGTGCTAGAGGTACCTACGAGCAGTACTTC. Translation gives CSARGTYEQYF.

This chain connects TRBV29-1 to TRBJ2-1, with TRBD2 matching 9 bases. The CDR3 covers 14 residues. V lost 7 bases, J lost 4 bases, and 8 bases stayed unmatched. The germline V gene encodes CDR1 SQVTM and CDR2 ANQGSEA. CDR3 in amino acids: CSAGVSGGYNEQFF. In nucleotides, the CDR3 is TGCAGCGCTGGGGTTAGCGGGGGATACAATGAGCAGTTCTTC.

The rearrangement joins TRBV15 to TRBJ1-5; D call uncertain. Trimming shortened V by 0 bases and J by 0 bases, and 6 bases separated the two germline ends. The CDR3 loop spans 15 amino acids. CDR1 LNHNV and CDR2 YYDKDF come from the germline V gene (reference sequence). CDR3 coding DNA: TGTGCCACCAGCAGAGATCCCGATAGCAATCAGCCCCAGCATTTT. Its protein is CATSRDPDSNQPQHF.

The genes are TRBV28 and TRBJ1-5; D might be TRBD1 (5 bases). Germline lookup yields CDR1 MDHEN and CDR2 SYDVKM. This CDR3 contains 14 residues. Deletions cut 3 bases from V and 14 bases from J, with 20 bases between. The CDR3 DNA sequence: TGTGCCAGCAGTTTTAACGCAGGGTTTCGAGGGGAGCATTTT. It encodes CASSFNAGFRGEHF.

The rearrangement uses TRBV7-8 and TRBJ2-7; D not certain. The V end lost 11 bases, the J end lost 5 bases, and 19 bases lay between the germline ends. The CDR3 totals 13 residues. In germline, CDR1 is SGHVS, CDR2 FQNEAQ. This chain's CDR3 is CASLSALVDEQYF. CDR3 bases: TGTGCCTCACTCTCCGCCCTGGTCGACGAGCAGTACTTC.